These T cell receptor beta chains were read from a single sample in a study of neurological immune-mediated disorders. MiXCR, run by TCRdb on the 5' RACE reads, gives a single entry per CDR3 protein. Of around 69,000 distinct CDR3 sequences listed, about 10% are singletons. The sample comprised PBMCs. Every receptor here comes from a man aged 30-40 years in good health. The CDR3 runs from the conserved cysteine through the conserved F or W. The D gene is left open where the match is weak. Size is omitted from some rows. Given values are once, few, many or a class for expanded clones.

len: 13
v_gene: TRBV20-1
j_gene: TRBJ1-2
abundance: many
d_gene: -
CDR3aa: CSARDKPGEGYTF
CDR3nt: TGCAGTGCTAGAGATAAACCAGGGGAGGGCTACACCTTC

len: 14
v_gene: TRBV20-1
j_gene: TRBJ2-2
abundance: many
d_gene: -
CDR3aa: CSASSPQNTGELFF
CDR3nt: TGCAGTGCTTCCTCCCCCCAGAACACCGGGGAGCTGTTTTTT

len: 16
v_gene: TRBV11-2
j_gene: TRBJ2-2
abundance: many
d_gene: -
CDR3aa: CASSLEGGTNTGELFF
CDR3nt: TGTGCCAGCAGCTTAGAAGGGGGGACTAACACCGGGGAGCTGTTTTTT

len: 16
v_gene: TRBV10-3
j_gene: TRBJ1-4
abundance: many
d_gene: TRBD1
CDR3aa: CAISGGQGPTNEKLFF
CDR3nt: TGTGCCATCAGTGGGGGACAGGGCCCAACTAATGAAAAACTGTTTTTT

len: 14
v_gene: TRBV5-1
j_gene: TRBJ1-2
abundance: many
d_gene: -
CDR3aa: CASSLDRVFPGYTF
CDR3nt: TGCGCCAGCAGCTTGGATAGGGTTTTCCCTGGCTACACCTTC

len: 16
v_gene: TRBV14
j_gene: TRBJ1-6
abundance: many
d_gene: TRBD1
CDR3aa: CASSQSGQGVRSPLHF
CDR3nt: TGTGCCAGCAGCCAATCCGGACAGGGGGTTCGTTCACCCCTCCACTTT

len: 16
v_gene: TRBV20-1
j_gene: TRBJ1-1
abundance: many
d_gene: -
CDR3aa: CSASGRDRKRNTEAFF
CDR3nt: TGCAGTGCTAGTGGTAGAGACAGAAAACGGAACACTGAAGCTTTCTTT

len: 15
v_gene: TRBV5-5
j_gene: TRBJ2-7
abundance: many
d_gene: -
CDR3aa: CASSPHLEPPSEQYF
CDR3nt: TGTGCCAGCAGTCCACACCTTGAACCACCCTCCGAGCAGTACTTC

len: 13
v_gene: TRBV5-1
j_gene: TRBJ1-3
abundance: many
d_gene: -
CDR3aa: CASGEITGNTIYF
CDR3nt: TGCGCCAGCGGGGAGATCACTGGAAACACCATATATTTT

len: 14
v_gene: TRBV3-1
j_gene: TRBJ1-4
abundance: many
d_gene: -
CDR3aa: CASSQQATNEKLFF
CDR3nt: TGTGCCAGCAGTCAGCAAGCAACTAATGAAAAACTGTTTTTT

len: 13
v_gene: TRBV20-1
j_gene: TRBJ2-2
abundance: many
d_gene: TRBD1
CDR3aa: CSAPDRGTGELFF
CDR3nt: TGCAGTGCCCCAGACAGGGGCACCGGGGAGCTGTTTTTT

len: 14
v_gene: TRBV5-1
j_gene: TRBJ2-2
abundance: many
d_gene: -
CDR3aa: CASRLEVGTGELFF
CDR3nt: TGCGCCAGCCGACTAGAGGTCGGGACCGGGGAGCTGTTTTTT

len: 18
v_gene: TRBV5-1
j_gene: TRBJ2-1
abundance: many
d_gene: TRBD1
CDR3aa: CASSLDSGTGGTYNEQFF
CDR3nt: TGCGCCAGCAGCTTGGACTCCGGGACAGGGGGCACCTACAATGAGCAGTTCTTC

len: 16
v_gene: TRBV19
j_gene: TRBJ2-7
abundance: -
d_gene: -
CDR3aa: CASSRTTGPRTLEQYF
CDR3nt: TGTGCCAGTAGTAGAACTACCGGGCCACGTACCCTCGAGCAGTACTTC

len: 14
v_gene: TRBV28
j_gene: TRBJ1-1
abundance: many
d_gene: -
CDR3aa: CASSYWDRGTEAFF
CDR3nt: TGTGCCAGCAGTTACTGGGATCGTGGAACTGAAGCTTTCTTT

len: 15
v_gene: TRBV7-8
j_gene: TRBJ2-7
abundance: many
d_gene: TRBD1
CDR3aa: CASSIRQGFAYEQYF
CDR3nt: TGTGCCAGCAGCATTCGACAGGGGTTCGCCTACGAGCAGTACTTC

len: 22
v_gene: TRBV10-3
j_gene: TRBJ2-1
abundance: many
d_gene: TRBD2
CDR3aa: CAISESKADSGRAGSSYNEQFF
CDR3nt: TGTGCCATCAGTGAGTCGAAAGCGGACAGCGGGAGGGCCGGGAGCTCCTACAATGAGCAGTTCTTC

len: 16
v_gene: TRBV4-1
j_gene: TRBJ2-1
abundance: many
d_gene: TRBD2
CDR3aa: CASSQGLRGTYNEQFF
CDR3nt: TGCGCCAGCAGCCAAGGGTTGCGGGGGACCTACAATGAGCAGTTCTTC

len: 16
v_gene: TRBV9
j_gene: TRBJ2-1
abundance: many
d_gene: -
CDR3aa: CASSVERAGEGNEQFF
CDR3nt: TGTGCCAGCAGCGTAGAGAGGGCCGGAGAGGGGAATGAGCAGTTCTTC

len: 14
v_gene: TRBV4-1
j_gene: TRBJ1-4
abundance: -
d_gene: TRBD1
CDR3aa: CASSRDRANDKLFF
CDR3nt: TGCGCCAGCAGCAGGGACAGGGCTAATGATAAACTGTTCTTT